This T cell receptor (beta chain) is drawn from a study of CXCR3-negative and CXCR3-positive naive CD8 T cells. Naive CD8+ T lymphocytes were specified as CD45RO-CCR7+CD27+CD95-. As for this clonotype: Its antigen is unidentified.

Study-wide points: CXCR3-negative naive cells had less hydrophobic TRB CDR3s than did CXCR3-positive naive cells. The authors found comparable surface CD5 between naive subsets and inferred TCR strength from TRB CDR3 properties. Naive CXCR3-positive and CXCR3-negative cells shared similar TRBV-TRBJ usage, unlike memory cells. In both naive subsets diversity was comparably high, whereas memory CD8+ cells showed much lower diversity.

Libraries of TRB cDNA were made by 5' RACE and carried UMIs. From its re-call of the 5' RACE reads, TCRdb lists each CDR3 protein once, without DNA. The listing records approximately 59,000 distinct CDR3 sequences. This CDR3 has 16 amino acids. From germline, CDR1 is SGDLS and CDR2 YYNGEE. Sequencing used naive CXCR3+ CD8+ T cells from blood. As for subset: CD45RO-CCR7+CD27+CD95- naive CD8+ T cells expressing CXCR3 (TNR3+). The V gene is TRBV9, the J gene TRBJ2-1; the D call of TRBD1 rests on TCRdb alone, since no DNA is present to check it. The origin of this receptor is a human donor in good health. Some clones in this sample may be carry-over from other donors' samples. The CDR3 here is CASTRRIWDAYNEQFF.